This TCR beta chain was sequenced in a study of beta chain features in type 1 diabetes. This clone was counted between two and nine times. Its specificity is not known. As every portion of the isolated RNA was reverse transcribed, the sequencing read expressed TCRB transcripts. The method was immunoSEQ multiplex PCR; TCRdb's version includes in-frame clones alone and lacks a portion of them. The data hold 600,000 or so clones, with 11% to 15% observed a single time. Germline V gene sequence: CDR1 SGHRS, CDR2 YFSETQ. V lost 3 bases and J 4 bases, leaving 8 bases between the germline ends. The CDR3 runs 13 residues. Points from the study as a whole: In all four CD4+ subsets, TCRB CDR3 length was significantly, moderately reduced in type 1 diabetes.

Sequencing input: naive CD4+ T cells from blood. V gene TRBV5-1 combines with J gene TRBJ1-5; D might be TRBD1 (5 bases). This sequence originates from a young man with type 1 diabetes. CDR3 loop: CASSWGGNQPQHF. For the CDR3, the DNA is TGCGCCAGCAGCTGGGGCGGGAATCAGCCCCAGCATTTT.